This passage covers 26 T cell receptor beta chains from one sample sequenced in a study of blood T cell repertoires in COVID-19. TCRdb's table, derived via immunoSEQ multiplex PCR, lists solely in-frame clones and lacks some. This sample has 350,000 or so clones, with about 92% found just once. The sequenced material came from peripheral blood. All receptors come from a woman between 55 and 75 years old with COVID-19, enrolled during active disease.

This clone was seen once. The V call is TRBV6-5, the J call TRBJ1-1; D possibly corresponds to TRBD1 (5 bases). The CDR3 has 14 residues. V lost 4 bases and J lost 0, with 9 bases in between. The germline gives CDR1 MNHEY, CDR2 SVGAGI. CDR3 sequence reads: CASSSQALNTEAFF. CDR3 DNA: TGTGCCAGCAGTTCACAGGCGTTGAACACTGAAGCTTTCTTT.

The J gene is TRBJ1-1, the V gene TRBV6-1, with D possibly being TRBD1 (5 bases). Germline CDR1 reads MNHNS; CDR2 reads SASEGT. The CDR3 totals 15 residues. V was pared by 1 base and J by 4 bases, with 13 bases between. The CDR3 sequence: CASSEGWLGGTEAFF. CDR3 coding DNA: TGTGCCAGCAGTGAAGGGTGGCTGGGGGGCACTGAAGCTTTCTTT.

The chain couples TRBV11-2 to TRBJ1-6; D unresolved. This CDR3 has 14 residues. Germline CDR1 SGHAT, CDR2 FQNNGV. V was shortened by 5 bases and J by 8 bases, with 13 bases between the two germline ends. As DNA, the CDR3 is TGTGCCAGCAGCCCAGGCACAGAATATTCACCCCTCCACTTT. It yields the protein CASSPGTEYSPLHF.

This clone was observed a single time. The chain uses TRBV19 and TRBJ2-7; D is possibly TRBD1 (6 bases). The germline V gene encodes CDR1 LNHDA and CDR2 SQIVND (reference sequence). V lost 0 bases to trimming and J lost 0 bases, with 6 bases between them. The CDR3 contains 14 residues. This CDR3 is CASSIEDSSYEQYF. The CDR3 coding sequence is TGTGCCAGTAGTATAGAGGACAGCTCCTACGAGCAGTACTTC.

The chain couples TRBV5-1 to TRBJ2-7; TRBD1 aligns across 8 bases. CDR3 length: 15 amino acids. Germline loops: CDR1 SGHRS, CDR2 YFSETQ. The V gene end was trimmed by 1 base and the J gene end by 5 bases; junction bases not matched to a gene: 8. CDR3 loop: CASSLSRPGQDEQYF. The CDR3, as DNA: TGCGCCAGCAGCTTGAGTCGCCCGGGACAGGACGAGCAGTACTTC.

The chain recombines TRBV12-5 with TRBJ2-3, with D tentatively TRBD1 (5 bases). The CDR3 extends over 12 amino acids. V lost 6 bases and J lost 5, with 9 bases in between. Germline V gene sequence: CDR1 LGHNT, CDR2 FRNRAP. The CDR3 bases are TGTGCTAGTGGCCGCACAGGAGATACGCAGTATTTT. This codes for CASGRTGDTQYF.

The gene calls are TRBV27 and TRBJ2-7, with TRBD1 matching 9 bases. The CDR3 consists of 16 residues. From germline, CDR1 is MNHEY and CDR2 SMNVEV (reference sequence). J lost 0 bases, V lost 1 base, and 4 bases had no gene match. CDR3 bases: TGTGCCAGCAGTTTATTGGGACAGGGCCTCTCCTACGAGCAGTACTTC. As protein: CASSLLGQGLSYEQYF.

V gene TRBV19 combines with J gene TRBJ2-5, with TRBD1 matching 8 bases. The V and J ends lost 10 bases and 1 base, in that order; junction bases with no gene match: 17. This CDR3 is 17 amino acids long. CDR1 and CDR2 from the germline V gene are LNHDA and SQIVND (reference sequence). The CDR3: CATNTGDRGKGQETQYF. The DNA of the CDR3 is TGTGCCACCAACACCGGAGACAGGGGAAAGGGCCAAGAGACCCAGTACTTC.

In DNA form, the CDR3 reads TGTGCCAGCTCAGCGTACCGGGACAGACCCTACGAGCAGTACTTC. It codes for CASSAYRDRPYEQYF. This chain links TRBV18 with TRBJ2-7; TRBD1 matches at 7 bases. This CDR3 spans 15 amino acids. The germline V gene encodes CDR1 KGHSH and CDR2 LQKENI. V trimming: 5 bases; J trimming: 2 bases; junction bases outside the gene matches: 9.

V usage is TRBV6-2 or TRBV6-3 and J usage is TRBJ2-5, with TRBD2 as a possible D gene (6 bases). V was clipped by 5 bases and J by 5 bases, with 15 bases between them. This CDR3 has 14 amino acids. Germline CDR1 is MNHEY and CDR2 is SVGEGT. CDR3 nucleotide sequence: TGTGCCAGCAGTGTCGGGACTCCCGGGGAGACCCAGTACTTC. It yields the protein CASSVGTPGETQYF.

This clone was detected ten times or more. The chain employs TRBV28 and TRBJ1-2, with a weak D call TRBD1 (5 bases). Trimming took 5 bases from V and 4 from J, leaving 17 bases between them. This CDR3 has 15 residues. The germline CDR1 and CDR2 sequences are MDHEN and SYDVKM. CDR3 nucleotide sequence: TGTGCCAGCAGTCCCCCCAGCCAGGGAGGCTATGGCTACACCTTC. Translated: CASSPPSQGGYGYTF.

The rearrangement uses TRBV4-2 and TRBJ2-2; perhaps TRBD2 as D (5 bases). This CDR3 contains 15 residues. Germline CDR1 and CDR2: LGHNA and YNFKEQ. V was clipped by 2 bases and J by 6 bases, with 13 bases between them. CDR3 amino acids: CASSQKEGGAGELFF. CDR3 sequence (DNA): TGTGCCAGCAGCCAAAAAGAAGGAGGTGCCGGGGAGCTGTTTTTT.

This chain joins TRBV7-2 and TRBJ2-3, with TRBD2 matching over 11 bases. V shed 3 bases, J shed 1 base, and the junction held 9 bases outside the gene matches. Germline values: CDR1 SGHTA, CDR2 FQGNSA. The CDR3 spans 18 residues. The CDR3 coding sequence is TGTGCCAGCAGCTTCCTTAGCGGGGGGGCCCTCGGCACAGATACGCAGTATTTT. Amino acids: CASSFLSGGALGTDTQYF.

The chain combines TRBV6-6 with TRBJ1-6; D is perhaps TRBD1 (5 bases). V dropped 7 bases and J dropped 6 bases, with 16 bases sitting between them. Germline loops: CDR1 MNHNY, CDR2 SVGAGI (reference sequence). This CDR3 spans 15 amino acids. The CDR3 is CASTGGPTINSPLHF. The CDR3 region has the DNA TGTGCCAGCACCGGGGGTCCCACTATTAATTCACCCCTCCACTTT.

The rearrangement joins TRBV7-9 to TRBJ2-2; D is perhaps TRBD1 (5 bases). The V and J ends lost 3 bases and 5 bases respectively, with 10 bases between them. The germline CDR1 and CDR2 sequences are SEHNR and FQNEAQ (reference sequence). The CDR3 runs to 14 residues. In DNA form, the CDR3 reads TGTGCCAGCAGCTTTCTGCAGGGTACCGGGGAGCTGTTTTTT. It yields the protein CASSFLQGTGELFF. The full variable domain, in which reference TRBV7-9 and TRBJ2-2 provide the parts outside the CDR3, is DTGVSQNPRHKITKRGQNVTFRCDPISEHNRLYWYRQTLGQGPEFLTYFQNEAQLEKSRLLSDRFSAERPKGSFSTLEIQRTEQGDSAMYLCASSFLQGTGELFFGEGSRLTVL.

The table lists this clone with a count of one. This chain links TRBV28 with TRBJ2-7; TRBD1 matches 8 bases. Per the germline V gene, CDR1 is MDHEN and CDR2 is SYDVKM. The junction had 12 bases not matched to a gene; V was cut back by 6 bases and J by 5 bases. CDR3 length: 15 residues. The CDR3 coding sequence is TGTGCCAGCAGAGCCCCCGGACAGGGTTTCCACGAGCAGTACTTC. This encodes CASRAPGQGFHEQYF.

The rearrangement joins TRBV7-2 to TRBJ2-7, with 8 bases matching TRBD2. The V and J ends lost 3 bases and 2 bases, in that order; junction bases with no gene match: 3. The CDR3 has 14 amino acids. Per germline, CDR1 SGHTA and CDR2 FQGNSA. CDR3 residues: CASSFAAGAYEQYF. For the CDR3, the DNA is TGTGCCAGCAGCTTTGCAGCGGGGGCCTACGAGCAGTACTTC.

The genes are TRBV11-2 and TRBJ2-1, with 9 bases identical to TRBD1. Germline loops: CDR1 SGHAT, CDR2 FQNNGV. The CDR3 consists of 15 residues. The junction had 11 bases not matched to a gene; V was cut back by 5 bases and J by 9 bases. The CDR3 DNA sequence: TGTGCCAGCAGCCGTACGGGGACAGGGTATCGTGAGCAGTTCTTC. Protein sequence: CASSRTGTGYREQFF.

The gene calls are TRBV5-1 and TRBJ1-2, with TRBD1 as a possible D gene (6 bases). The germline V gene encodes CDR1 SGHRS and CDR2 YFSETQ. The CDR3 spans 13 residues. V was clipped by 1 base and J by 6 bases, with 10 bases between them. The CDR3 protein is CASSLYQGNGYTF. The DNA for the CDR3 is TGCGCCAGCAGCTTGTATCAGGGGAATGGCTACACCTTC.

CDR3 coding DNA: TGTGCCAGCAGTGAAAGGGGGGGACATTCACCCCTCCACTTT. Translating gives CASSERGGHSPLHF. J is TRBJ1-6 and V is TRBV6-1; a possible D gene is TRBD1 (6 bases). V lost 2 bases and J lost 8, with 10 bases in between. Germline V CDR1 and CDR2: MNHNS, SASEGT. The CDR3 extends over 14 amino acids.

This clone was observed a single time. Other DNA variants within this sample encode the same CDR3. The rearrangement joins TRBV18 to TRBJ2-7; 8 nucleotides line up with TRBD2. Germline V CDR1 and CDR2: KGHSH, LQKENI. The junction had 6 bases not matched to a gene; V was cut back by 1 base and J by 1 base. This CDR3 is 16 amino acids long. The CDR3 sequence is CASSPRVAGPSYEQYF. The CDR3 DNA follows: TGTGCCAGCTCACCACGGGTAGCGGGACCTTCCTACGAGCAGTACTTC. The variable domain in full, completed from reference TRBV18 and TRBJ2-7, reads NAGVMQNPRHLVRRRGQEARLRCSPMKGHSHVYWYRQLPEEGLKFMVYLQKENIIDESGMPKERFSAEFPKEGPSILRIQQVVRGDSAAYFCASSPRVAGPSYEQYFGPGTRLTVT.

V usage is TRBV5-4 and J usage is TRBJ2-2; 10 nucleotides align to TRBD1. V gave up 4 bases and J gave up 4 bases; unmatched junction bases: 13. Germline CDR1 SGHNT, CDR2 YYREEE (reference sequence). This CDR3 comprises 18 residues. The CDR3 here is CASSVSTGGAGGTGELFF. The CDR3 DNA sequence: TGTGCCAGCAGCGTTTCGACAGGGGGCGCGGGAGGCACCGGGGAGCTGTTTTTT.

The chain couples TRBV7-2 to TRBJ2-7, with D unresolved. The CDR3 covers 13 residues. Germline values: CDR1 SGHTA, CDR2 FQGNSA. Trimming left V 5 bases short and J 2 bases short, with 10 bases between. This CDR3 is CASSTPQAYEQYF. The CDR3 coding sequence is TGTGCCAGCAGCACTCCCCAGGCCTACGAGCAGTACTTC.

The table lists this clone with a few counts. The chain carries TRBV7-3 and TRBJ1-1, with D tentatively TRBD1 (5 bases). Trimming took off 1 base at V and 1 base at J, with 10 bases between the two ends. Germline V gives CDR1 SGHTA, CDR2 FQGTGA. The length of the CDR3 is 15 residues. The CDR3 region is CASSLNMGGNTEAFF. Written as DNA, the CDR3 is TGTGCCAGCAGCTTAAATATGGGGGGGAACACTGAAGCTTTCTTT.

The CDR3 is CASRRTGERNTIYF. In nucleotides, the CDR3 is TGTGCCAGCCGACGGACAGGGGAGCGAAACACCATATATTTT. This chain joins TRBV19 and TRBJ1-3; 9 nucleotides match TRBD1. V trimming: 9 bases; J trimming: 5 bases; junction bases outside the gene matches: 8. The germline gives CDR1 LNHDA, CDR2 SQIVND (reference sequence). The CDR3 loop spans 14 amino acids.

This clone was detected only a few times. The CDR3 DNA is TGTGCCAGCAGGCAACGGGGGTGGGCCAATTCACCCCTCCACTTT. This sequence encodes CASRQRGWANSPLHF. The J gene is TRBJ1-6, the V gene TRBV28; D is perhaps TRBD1 (5 bases). The germline V gene encodes CDR1 MDHEN and CDR2 SYDVKM. Trimming left V 6 bases short and J 7 bases short, with 16 bases between. This CDR3 has 15 residues. Full variable domain (outside the CDR3, taken from reference TRBV28 and TRBJ1-6): DVKVTQSSRYLVKRTGEKVFLECVQDMDHENMFWYRQDPGLGLRLIYFSYDVKMKEKGDIPEGYSVSREKKERFSLILESASTNQTSMYLCASRQRGWANSPLHFGNGTRLTVT.